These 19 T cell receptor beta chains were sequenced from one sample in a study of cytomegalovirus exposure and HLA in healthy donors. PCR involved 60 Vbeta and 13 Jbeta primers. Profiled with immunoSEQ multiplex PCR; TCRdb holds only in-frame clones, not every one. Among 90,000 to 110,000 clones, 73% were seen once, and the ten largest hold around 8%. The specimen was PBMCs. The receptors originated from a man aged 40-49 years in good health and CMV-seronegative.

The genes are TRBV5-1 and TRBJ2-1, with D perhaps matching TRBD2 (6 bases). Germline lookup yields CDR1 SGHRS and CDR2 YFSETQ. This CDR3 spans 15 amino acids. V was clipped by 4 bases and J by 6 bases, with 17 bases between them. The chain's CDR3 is CASSRDSPGSNEQFF. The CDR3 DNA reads TGCGCCAGCAGCCGGGACTCCCCGGGGAGCAATGAGCAGTTCTTC. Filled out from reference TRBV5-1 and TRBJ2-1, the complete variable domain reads KAGVTQTPRYLIKTRGQQVTLSCSPISGHRSVSWYQQTPGQGLQFLFEYFSETQRNKGNFPGRFSGRQFSNSRSEMNVSTLELGDSALYLCASSRDSPGSNEQFFGPGTRLTVL.

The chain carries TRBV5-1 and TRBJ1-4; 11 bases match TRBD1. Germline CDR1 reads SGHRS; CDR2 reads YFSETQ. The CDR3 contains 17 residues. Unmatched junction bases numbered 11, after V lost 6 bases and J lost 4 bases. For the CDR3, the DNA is TGCGCCAGCACTCCACGAGGACAGGGGGCTATTAATGAAAAACTGTTTTTT. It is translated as CASTPRGQGAINEKLFF.

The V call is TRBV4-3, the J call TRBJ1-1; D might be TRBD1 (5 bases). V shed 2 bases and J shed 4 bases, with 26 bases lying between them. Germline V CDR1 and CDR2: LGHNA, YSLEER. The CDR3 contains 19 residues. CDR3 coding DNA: TGCGCCAGCAGCCAAATTTTTGCCGGCGGGACCGTTAGGAGCACTGAAGCTTTCTTT. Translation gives CASSQIFAGGTVRSTEAFF.

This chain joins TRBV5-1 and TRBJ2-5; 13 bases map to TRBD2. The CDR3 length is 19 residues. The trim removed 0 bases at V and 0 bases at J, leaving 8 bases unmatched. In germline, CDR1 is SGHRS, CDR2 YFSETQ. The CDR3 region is CASSLGLGGLAGDQETQYF. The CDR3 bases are TGCGCCAGCAGCTTGGGGCTCGGCGGACTAGCGGGGGACCAAGAGACCCAGTACTTC.

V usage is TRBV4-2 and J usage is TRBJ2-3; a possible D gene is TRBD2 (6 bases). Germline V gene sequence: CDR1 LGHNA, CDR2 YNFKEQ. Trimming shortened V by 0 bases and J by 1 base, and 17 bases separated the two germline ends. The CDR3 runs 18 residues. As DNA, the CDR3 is TGTGCCAGCAGCCAAGATTCCTTGAGGCGGGGCGGCACAGATACGCAGTATTTT. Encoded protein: CASSQDSLRRGGTDTQYF.

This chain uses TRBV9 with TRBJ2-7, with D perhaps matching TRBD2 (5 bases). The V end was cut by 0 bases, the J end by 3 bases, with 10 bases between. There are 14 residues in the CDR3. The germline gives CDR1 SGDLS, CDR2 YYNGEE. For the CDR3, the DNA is TGTGCCAGCAGCGTAGGGGTCGGGGTCTACGAGCAGTACTTC. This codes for CASSVGVGVYEQYF.

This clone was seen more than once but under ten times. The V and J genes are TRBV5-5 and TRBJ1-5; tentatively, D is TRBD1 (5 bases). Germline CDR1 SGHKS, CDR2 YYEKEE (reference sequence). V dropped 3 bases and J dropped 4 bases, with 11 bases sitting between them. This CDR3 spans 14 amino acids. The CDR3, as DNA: TGTGCCAGCAGCTCTTGGGCAGGGAATCAGCCCCAGCATTTT. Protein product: CASSSWAGNQPQHF.

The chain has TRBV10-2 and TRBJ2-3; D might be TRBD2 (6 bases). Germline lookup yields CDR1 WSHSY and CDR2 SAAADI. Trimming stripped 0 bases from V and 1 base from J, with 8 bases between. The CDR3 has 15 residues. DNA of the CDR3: TGCGCCAGCAGTGAGTCCCAGCGGGGCACAGATACGCAGTATTTT. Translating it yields CASSESQRGTDTQYF.

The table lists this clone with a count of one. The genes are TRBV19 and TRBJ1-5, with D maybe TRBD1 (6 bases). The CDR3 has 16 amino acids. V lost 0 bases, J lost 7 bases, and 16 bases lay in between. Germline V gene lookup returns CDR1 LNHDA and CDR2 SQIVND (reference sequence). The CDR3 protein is CASSIEEGRGKQPQHF. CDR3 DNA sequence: TGTGCCAGTAGTATAGAAGAGGGCAGGGGAAAACAGCCCCAGCATTTT. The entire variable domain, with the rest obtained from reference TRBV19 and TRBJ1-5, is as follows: DGGITQSPKYLFRKEGQNVTLSCEQNLNHDAMYWYRQDPGQGLRLIYYSQIVNDFQKGDIAEGYSVSREKKESFPLTVTSAQKNPTAFYLCASSIEEGRGKQPQHFGDGTRLSIL.

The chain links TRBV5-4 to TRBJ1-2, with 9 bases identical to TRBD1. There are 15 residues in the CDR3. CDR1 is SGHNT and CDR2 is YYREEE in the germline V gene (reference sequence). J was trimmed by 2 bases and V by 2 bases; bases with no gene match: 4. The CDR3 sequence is CASSFGTGLNYGYTF. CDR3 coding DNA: TGTGCCAGCAGCTTCGGGACAGGGCTAAACTATGGCTACACCTTC.

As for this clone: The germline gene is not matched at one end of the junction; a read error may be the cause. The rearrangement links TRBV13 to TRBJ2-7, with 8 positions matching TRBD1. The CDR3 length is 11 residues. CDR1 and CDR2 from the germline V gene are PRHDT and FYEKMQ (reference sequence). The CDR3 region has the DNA TGTGCCAGCAGCCTCGGGGACAGGCCTCACTTC. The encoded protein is CASSLGDRPHF.

In DNA, the CDR3 is TGTGCCAGCAGTGAAGCGGAACAGGGGGATCCCTCTACTTGGACAGATACGCAGTATTTT. This gives the protein CASSEAEQGDPSTWTDTQYF. This chain connects TRBV2 to TRBJ2-3; 8 nucleotides align to TRBD1. V lost 0 bases and J lost 3; bases outside the gene matches: 17. Germline CDR1 reads SNHLY; CDR2 reads FYNNEI. This CDR3 contains 20 residues.

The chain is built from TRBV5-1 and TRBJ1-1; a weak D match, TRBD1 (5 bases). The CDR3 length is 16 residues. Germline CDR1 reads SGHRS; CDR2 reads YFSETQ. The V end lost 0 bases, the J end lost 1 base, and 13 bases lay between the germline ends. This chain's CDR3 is CASSLGFGHSNTEAFF. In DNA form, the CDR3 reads TGCGCCAGCAGCTTGGGTTTTGGACACTCGAACACTGAAGCTTTCTTT.

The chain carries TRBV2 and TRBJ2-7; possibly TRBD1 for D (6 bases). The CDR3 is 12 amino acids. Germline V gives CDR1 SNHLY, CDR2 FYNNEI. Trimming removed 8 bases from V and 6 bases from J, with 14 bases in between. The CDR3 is CASLDRRGEQYF. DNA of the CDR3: TGTGCCAGCCTAGACAGGCGCGGCGAGCAGTACTTC.

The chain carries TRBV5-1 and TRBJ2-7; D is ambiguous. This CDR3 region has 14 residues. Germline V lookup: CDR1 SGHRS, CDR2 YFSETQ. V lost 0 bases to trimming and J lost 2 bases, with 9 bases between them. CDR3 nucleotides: TGCGCCAGCAGCTTGGTAGGAGCCACCTACGAGCAGTACTTC. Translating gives CASSLVGATYEQYF.

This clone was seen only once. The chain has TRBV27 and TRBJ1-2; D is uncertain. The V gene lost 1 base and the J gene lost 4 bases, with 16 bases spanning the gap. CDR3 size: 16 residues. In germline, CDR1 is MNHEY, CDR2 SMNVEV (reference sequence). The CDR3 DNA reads TGTGCCAGCAGTTTATTACCAGTCCGCCCCCCCTATGGCTACACCTTC. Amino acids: CASSLLPVRPPYGYTF.

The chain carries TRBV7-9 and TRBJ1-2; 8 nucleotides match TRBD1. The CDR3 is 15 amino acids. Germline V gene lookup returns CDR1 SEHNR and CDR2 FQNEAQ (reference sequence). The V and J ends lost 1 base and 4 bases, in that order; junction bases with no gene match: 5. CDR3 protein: CASSLGAGGGYGYTF. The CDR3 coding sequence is TGTGCCAGCAGCTTAGGGGCAGGGGGCGGCTATGGCTACACCTTC.

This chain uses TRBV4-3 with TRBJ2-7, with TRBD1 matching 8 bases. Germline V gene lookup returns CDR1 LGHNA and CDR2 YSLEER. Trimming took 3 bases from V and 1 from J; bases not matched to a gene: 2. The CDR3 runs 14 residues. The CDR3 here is CASSHGQGSYEQYF. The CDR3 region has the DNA TGCGCCAGCAGCCATGGACAGGGATCCTACGAGCAGTACTTC.

CDR3 coding DNA: TGTGCCAGCAGCCCCCTCCTGGGGGCGAACACTGAAGCTTTCTTT. It is translated as CASSPLLGANTEAFF. The V call is TRBV5-6, the J call TRBJ1-1; TRBD1 might be the D (6 bases). Trimming left V 4 bases short and J 1 base short, with 14 bases between. From germline, CDR1 is SGHDT and CDR2 YYEEEE. The length of the CDR3 is 15 residues.